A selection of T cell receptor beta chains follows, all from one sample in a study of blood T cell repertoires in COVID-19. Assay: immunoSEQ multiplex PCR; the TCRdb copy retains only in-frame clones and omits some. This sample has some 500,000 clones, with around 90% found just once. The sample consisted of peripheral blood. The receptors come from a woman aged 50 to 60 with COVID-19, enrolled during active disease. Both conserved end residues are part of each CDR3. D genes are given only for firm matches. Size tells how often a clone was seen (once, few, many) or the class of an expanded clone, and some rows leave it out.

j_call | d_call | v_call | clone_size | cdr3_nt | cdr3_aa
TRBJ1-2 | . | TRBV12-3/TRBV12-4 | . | TGTGCCAGCAGTTTATGGAGGGTGGATGGCTACACCTTC | CASSLWRVDGYTF
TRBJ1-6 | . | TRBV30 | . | TGTGCCTGGAGAGAGCGAAGCTCACCCCTCCACTTT | CAWRERSSPLHF
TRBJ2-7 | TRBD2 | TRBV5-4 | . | TGTGCCAGCAGCCAGGGTTCGGGGGGGTACTACGAGCAGTACTTC | CASSQGSGGYYEQYF
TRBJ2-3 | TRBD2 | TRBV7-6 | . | TGTGCCAGCAGCTCGAGACTAGCGGCAGCGGGGGATACGCAGTATTTT | CASSSRLAAAGDTQYF
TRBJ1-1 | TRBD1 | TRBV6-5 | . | TGTGCCAGCAGTTACTTGAACACAGGGGACACTGAAGCTTTCTTT | CASSYLNTGDTEAFF
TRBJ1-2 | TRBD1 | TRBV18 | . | TGTGCCAGCTCCCCTGGGACAGGCTATGGCTACACCTTC | CASSPGTGYGYTF
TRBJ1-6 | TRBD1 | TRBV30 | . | TGTGCCTGGGCAGGGGGCGAGAATTCACCCCTCCACTTT | CAWAGGENSPLHF
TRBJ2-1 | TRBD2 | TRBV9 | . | TGTGCCAGCAGCGTAGCCCGCGGGCTAGCGGGGGGTGACAATGAGCAGTTCTTC | CASSVARGLAGGDNEQFF
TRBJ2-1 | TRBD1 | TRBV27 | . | TGTGCCAGCAGTTTCCAGACAGGGATATCCTACAATGAGCAGTTCTTC | CASSFQTGISYNEQFF
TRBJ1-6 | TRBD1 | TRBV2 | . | TGTGCCAGCAGTTACTACAGGGGCTTTTCCTATAATTCACCCCTCCACTTT | CASSYYRGFSYNSPLHF
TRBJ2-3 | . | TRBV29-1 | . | TGCAGCGTTGAGATCCTCCAGGAGTATTTT | CSVEILQEYF
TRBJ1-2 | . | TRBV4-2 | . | TGTGCCAGCAGCCAAGTTGGGGGGGTAAACTATGGCTACACCTTC | CASSQVGGVNYGYTF
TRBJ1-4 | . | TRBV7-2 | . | TGTGCCAGCAGCCCGTCGGTTATGGGGAGTGAAAAACTGTTTTTT | CASSPSVMGSEKLFF
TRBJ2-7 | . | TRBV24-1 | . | TGTGCCACCAGTGATGGGGCCACCTACGAGCAGTACTTC | CATSDGATYEQYF
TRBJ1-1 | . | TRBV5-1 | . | TGCGCCAGCAACCTGGAGGAGACGAACACTGAAGCTTTCTTT | CASNLEETNTEAFF
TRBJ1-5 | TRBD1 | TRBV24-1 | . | TGTGCCACCAGGGGGGGACAGGGGGGTTGGCCCCAGCATTTT | CATRGGQGGWPQHF
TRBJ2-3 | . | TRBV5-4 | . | TGTGCCAGCAGCTCCTCACAGGGTGGGGAGGATACGCAGTATTTT | CASSSSQGGEDTQYF
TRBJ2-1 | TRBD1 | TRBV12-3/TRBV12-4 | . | TGTGCCAGCAGCCTGGGACAGACGAATGAGCAGTTCTTC | CASSLGQTNEQFF
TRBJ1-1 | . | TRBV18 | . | TGTGCCAGCTCACCAAACAGGGTGGGGGACACTGAAGCTTTCTTT | CASSPNRVGDTEAFF
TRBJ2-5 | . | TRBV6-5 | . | TGTGCCAGCAGCCGGGCAGGGGAGACCCAGTACTTC | CASSRAGETQYF
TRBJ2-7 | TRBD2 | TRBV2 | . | TGTGCCAGCAGTGTACCAGCGGGGGGGAGGAGCGAGCAGTACTTC | CASSVPAGGRSEQYF
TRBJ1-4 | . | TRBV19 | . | TGTGCCAGTAGTATTTCTACAGGGTGGGGAAATGAAAAACTGTTTTTT | CASSISTGWGNEKLFF
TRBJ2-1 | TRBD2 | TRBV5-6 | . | TGTGCCAGCAGCCCGGGACTAGCCACGAGAGAGCAGTTCTTC | CASSPGLATREQFF
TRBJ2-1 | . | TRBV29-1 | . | TGCAGCGTTGGGTACGAGGTGAATGAGCAGTTCTTC | CSVGYEVNEQFF
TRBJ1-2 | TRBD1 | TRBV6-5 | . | TGTGCCAGCAGGATACAGGGGGCGGCTAACTATGGCTACACCTTC | CASRIQGAANYGYTF
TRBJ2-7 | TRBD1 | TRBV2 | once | TGTGCCAGCAGCAGACAGGGAATAGGGGACGAGCAGTACTTC | CASSRQGIGDEQYF
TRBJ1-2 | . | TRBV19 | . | TGTGCCAGTAGTATAGTCTTAAGCCTTCTCCGACCGGGGACACATGGCTACACCTTC | CASSIVLSLLRPGTHGYTF
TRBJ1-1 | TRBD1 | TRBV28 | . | TGTGCCAGCAGTTTAGGGACAGGGGCGAACACTGAAGCTTTCTTT | CASSLGTGANTEAFF
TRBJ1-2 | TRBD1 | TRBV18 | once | TGTGCCAGCTCACCAGTGGCAGGGGGCAGGGACTATGGCTACACCTTC | CASSPVAGGRDYGYTF
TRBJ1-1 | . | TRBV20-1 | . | TGCAGTGCTAGTAGGGGGAAGAGAACTGAAGCTTTCTTT | CSASRGKRTEAFF
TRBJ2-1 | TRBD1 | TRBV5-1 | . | TGCGCCAGCAGCTTCAGGGACAGTAACAATGAGCAGTTCTTC | CASSFRDSNNEQFF
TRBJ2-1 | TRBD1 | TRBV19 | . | TGTGCCACGTTCAGGGGGAATGAGCAGTTCTTC | CATFRGNEQFF
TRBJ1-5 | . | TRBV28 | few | TGTGCCACCCGGGACTTTCAGAGCAATCAGCCCCAGCATTTT | CATRDFQSNQPQHF
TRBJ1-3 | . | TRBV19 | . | TGTGCCAGCCAGAGGACTGGAAACACCATATATTTT | CASQRTGNTIYF
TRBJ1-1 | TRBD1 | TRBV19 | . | TGTGCCAGTAGTTACAGGGGGACCCGCACTGAAGCTTTCTTT | CASSYRGTRTEAFF
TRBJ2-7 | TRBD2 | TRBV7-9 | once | TGTGCCAGCAGCTTACGACTAGCGGGAGGTGCCTACGAGCAGTACTTC | CASSLRLAGGAYEQYF
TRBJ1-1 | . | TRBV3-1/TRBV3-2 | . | TGTGCCAGCAGCCAAGACAGGGGAATCCCTACTGAAGCTTTCTTT | CASSQDRGIPTEAFF
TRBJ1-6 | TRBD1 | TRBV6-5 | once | TGTGCCAGCAGTTACATAGGACAGGGAACTTCACCCCTCCACTTT | CASSYIGQGTSPLHF
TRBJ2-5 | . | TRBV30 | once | TGTGCCTGGAGTGTACGGGGGGCCTTTGAGACCCAGTACTTC | CAWSVRGAFETQYF
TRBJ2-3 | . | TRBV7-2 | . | TGTGCCAGCAGCTTAGCAGCTTCTAGCACAGATACGCAGTATTTT | CASSLAASSTDTQYF
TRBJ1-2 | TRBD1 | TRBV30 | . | TGTGCCTGGAGTGTAGACAGGGGAAGTGTGATCAGGGGCTACACCTTC | CAWSVDRGSVIRGYTF
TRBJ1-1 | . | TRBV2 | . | TGTGCCAGCAGTGTGGAGTCTAACACTGAAGCTTTCTTT | CASSVESNTEAFF
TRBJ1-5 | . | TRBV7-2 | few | TGTGCCAGCAGCTTACAGGGCTCGGGGGGGTATCAGCCCCAGCATTTT | CASSLQGSGGYQPQHF
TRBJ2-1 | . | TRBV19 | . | TGTGCCAGTAGTCCTCGGGCTAGCACCAACAATGAGCAGTTCTTC | CASSPRASTNNEQFF
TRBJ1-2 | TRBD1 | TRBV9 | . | TGTGCCAGCAGCGTAGGACAGGGGTATGGCTACACCTTC | CASSVGQGYGYTF
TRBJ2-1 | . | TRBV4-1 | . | TGCGCCAGCAGCCAGGGGGGACTTGCGTACAATGAGCAGTTCTTC | CASSQGGLAYNEQFF
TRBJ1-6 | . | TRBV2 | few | TGTGCCAGCAGTCCCCTTTTCCGAGGCCTTAATTCACCCCTCCACTTT | CASSPLFRGLNSPLHF
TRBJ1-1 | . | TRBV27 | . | TGTGCCAGCAGTTTCCAGGGGCAGTACACTGAAGCTTTCTTT | CASSFQGQYTEAFF
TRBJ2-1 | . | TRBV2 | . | TGTGCCAGCAGGAGTCCCTACAATGAGCAGTTCTTC | CASRSPYNEQFF
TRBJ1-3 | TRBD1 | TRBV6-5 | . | TGTGCCAGCAGTTACGACAGGGGGGCTGGAAACACCATATATTTT | CASSYDRGAGNTIYF
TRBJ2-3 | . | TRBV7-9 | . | TGTGCCAGCAGCTTATCGGGGGGCGCAGATACGCAGTATTTT | CASSLSGGADTQYF
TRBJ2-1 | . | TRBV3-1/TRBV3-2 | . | TGTGCCAGCAGCCGACAGCCCCACTCCTACAATGAGCAGTTCTTC | CASSRQPHSYNEQFF
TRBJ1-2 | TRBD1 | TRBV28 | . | TGTGCCAGCAGTTTATTGCCAGGGGGCGCTTATAGTCGTGGGTACACCTTC | CASSLLPGGAYSRGYTF
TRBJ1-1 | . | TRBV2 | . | TGTGCCAGCGTTTACACGCTGAACACTGAAGCTTTCTTT | CASVYTLNTEAFF
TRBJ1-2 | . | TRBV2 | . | TGTGCCAGCAGTGAAAATAGGCAGGGAGGCTATGGCTACACCTTC | CASSENRQGGYGYTF